Presented here are 4 T cell receptor beta chains from one specimen sequenced in a study of vaccination and CD4 T cells after COVID-19. These receptors have no known antigen. The treatment here: approximately 9-day PBMC culture with coronavirus spike peptide pools or control peptides (ViraFEST assay). Oncomine TCR Beta short-read sequencing was applied to DNA from cultured CD4+ T cells. Via MiXCR, TCRdb re-called the PCR reads, giving one row per CDR3 protein. The table records about 5,000 distinct CDR3 sequences, 44% of them present only once. This specimen consisted of CD4+ T cells from blood, cultured in vitro, obtained after SARS-CoV-2 vaccination. These receptors were obtained from a human donor who had recovered from COVID-19.

V and J are TRBV14 and TRBJ2-5; unclear D gene. This CDR3 is built from 14 residues. Looked up from germline, CDR1 is SGHDN and CDR2 is FVKESK. V was shortened by 0 bases and J by 6 bases, with 11 bases between the two germline ends. CDR3: CASSQDYMAQTQYF. The CDR3 DNA reads as TGTGCCAGCAGCCAAGATTATATGGCCCAGACCCAGTACTTC.

The chain couples TRBV5-1 to TRBJ2-5; 8 nucleotides match TRBD1. Losses at the gene ends were 3 bases for V and 3 bases for J; bases not matched to a gene: 4. The CDR3 contains 14 residues. From germline, CDR1 is SGHRS and CDR2 YFSETQ. CDR3 sequence: CASSYLDREETQYF. As DNA, the CDR3 is TGCGCCAGCAGCTATTTGGACAGGGAAGAGACCCAGTACTTC.

The chain uses TRBV10-2 and TRBJ1-6; 7 nucleotides align to TRBD1. The CDR3 contains 12 residues. Per germline, CDR1 WSHSY and CDR2 SAAADI. V lost 6 bases and J lost 7; bases outside the gene matches: 0. Here the CDR3 reads CASRDRNSPLHF. The CDR3 DNA follows: TGCGCCAGCAGGGACAGGAATTCACCCCTCCACTTT.

The chain combines TRBV6-5 with TRBJ2-6, with TRBD2 identical over 13 bases. This CDR3 spans 19 amino acids. Germline CDR1 is MNHEY and CDR2 is SVGAGI. J lost 0 bases, V lost 0 bases, and 2 bases had no gene match. CDR3 amino acids: CASSYSGLAGPSGANVLTF. DNA of the CDR3: TGTGCCAGCAGTTACTCGGGACTAGCGGGGCCCTCTGGGGCCAACGTCCTGACTTTC.